These 4 T cell receptor beta chains were all obtained from the same sample, sequenced in a study of T cells in Graves' hyperthyroidism and ophthalmopathy. The investigators amplified TCR beta CDR3 regions from RNA transcripts. The TCR CDR3 first-round RT-PCR relied on the HTBI primer set. A single record per CDR3 protein comes from TCRdb applying MiXCR to the multiplex PCR reads. The sample yields 650,000 to 700,000 distinct CDR3 sequences, approximately 15% seen once. Sequenced sample: blood. All receptors come from a man aged 45 to 65 with Graves' hyperthyroidism.

This clonotype was picked up many times. CDR3 DNA sequence: TGTGCCAGCTCGACACAAGAGACCCAGTACTTC. Amino acid sequence: CASSTQETQYF. The genes are TRBV11-2 and TRBJ2-5; D is unresolved. Trimming shortened V by 8 bases and J by 2 bases, and 6 bases separated the two germline ends. The CDR3 is 11 residues long. Per the germline V gene, CDR1 is SGHAT and CDR2 is FQNNGV.

This clonotype was observed many times. One end of the junction varies from germline; a read error may be responsible. V usage is TRBV7-7 and J usage is TRBJ2-5; 7 bases are shared with TRBD2. Germline values: CDR1 SSHAT, CDR2 FNYEAQ (reference sequence). There are 15 residues in the CDR3. The chain's CDR3 is CASSLGPSGQETQYF. The CDR3 DNA reads as TGTGCTAGCAGCTTAGGGCCTAGCGGCCAAGAGACCCAGTACTTC.

The V gene is TRBV9, the J gene TRBJ2-3; D remains unclear. The V gene lost 0 bases and the J gene lost 2 bases, with 7 bases spanning the gap. Germline values: CDR1 SGDLS, CDR2 YYNGEE. This CDR3 contains 14 residues. The CDR3 reads CASSVERTTDTQYF. The CDR3 bases are TGTGCCAGCAGCGTAGAACGGACCACAGATACGCAGTATTTT.

V is TRBV10-2 and J is TRBJ2-1, with 12 bases matching TRBD2. J lost 7 bases, V lost 7 bases, and 5 bases had no gene match. The CDR3 sequence is 14 residues long. Germline-derived CDR1 and CDR2 are WSHSY and SAAADI. CDR3 sequence reads: CASTASGRGNEQFF. The CDR3 nucleotides are TGCGCCAGCACGGCTAGCGGGAGGGGGAATGAGCAGTTCTTC.